This entry describes one T cell receptor beta chain. The antigen is unknown. With a J-beta primer mix and a sample-barcoded 5' primer, a second PCR ran about 7 to 12 cycles. One entry per CDR3 protein results from TCRdb running MiXCR on the 5' RACE reads. This repertoire shows 780,000 or so distinct CDR3 sequences, 20% to 25% found once; its top ten account for roughly 3.5%. The sample is drawn from a study of blood T cells in healthy people across ages. The study's findings and limits: Researchers judged that diversity estimates from one million T cells fell short of true values. It was the long-lived donors that had more naive CD4+ cells and higher diversity than aged donors.

The donors, healthy Caucasians from Russia, were aged roughly 6 to 90. This sample also appeared in a second study, on T cells of mothers and their children. From that report: Evidence of persistent microchimeric T cell clones was absent.

This clonotype was obtained from a boy between 10 and 17 years old in good health. Material: blood.

The CDR3 bases are TGTGCCAGCACCCTTGGGGGAGATGAGCAGTTCTTC. Encoded protein: CASTLGGDEQFF. The gene calls are TRBV7-2 and TRBJ2-7; D tentatively fits TRBD1 or TRBD2 (5 bases each). The DNA end favors TRBJ2-1, so the J call may be wrong. Germline CDR1 and CDR2: SGHTA and FQGNSA. The CDR3 is 12 residues long.